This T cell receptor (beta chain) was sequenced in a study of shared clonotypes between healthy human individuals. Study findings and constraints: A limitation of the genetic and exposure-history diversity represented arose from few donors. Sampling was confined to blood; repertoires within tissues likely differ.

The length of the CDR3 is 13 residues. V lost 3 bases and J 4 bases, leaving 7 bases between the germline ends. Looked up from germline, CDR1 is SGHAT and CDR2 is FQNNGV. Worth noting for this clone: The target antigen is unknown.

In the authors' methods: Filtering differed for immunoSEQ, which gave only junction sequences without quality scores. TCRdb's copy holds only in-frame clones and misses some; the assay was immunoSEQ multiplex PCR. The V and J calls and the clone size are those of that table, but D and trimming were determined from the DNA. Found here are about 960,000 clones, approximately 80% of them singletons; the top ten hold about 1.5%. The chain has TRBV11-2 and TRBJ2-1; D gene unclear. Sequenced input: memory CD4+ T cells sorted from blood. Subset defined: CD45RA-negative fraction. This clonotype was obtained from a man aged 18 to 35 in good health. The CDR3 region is CASSFLKYNEQFF. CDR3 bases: TGTGCCAGCAGCTTCCTGAAATACAATGAGCAGTTCTTC.